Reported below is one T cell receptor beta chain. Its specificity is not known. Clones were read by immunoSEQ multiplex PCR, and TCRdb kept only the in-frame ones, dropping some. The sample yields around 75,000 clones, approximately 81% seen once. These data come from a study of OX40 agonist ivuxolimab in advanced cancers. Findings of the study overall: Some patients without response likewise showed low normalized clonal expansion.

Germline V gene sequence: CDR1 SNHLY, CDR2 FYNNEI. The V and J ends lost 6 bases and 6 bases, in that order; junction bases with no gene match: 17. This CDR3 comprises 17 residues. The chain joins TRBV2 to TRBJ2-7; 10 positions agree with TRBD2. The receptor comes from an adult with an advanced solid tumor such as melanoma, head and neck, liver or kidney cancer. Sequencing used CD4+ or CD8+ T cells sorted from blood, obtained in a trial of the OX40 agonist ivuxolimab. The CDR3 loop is CASRGPSERGGSSEQYF. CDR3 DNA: TGTGCCAGCAGGGGCCCCAGTGAGCGGGGGGGCTCTAGCGAGCAGTACTTC.